The 14 T cell receptor beta chains listed next were all sequenced from one sample in a study of shared clonotypes between healthy human individuals. Sequencing used immunoSEQ multiplex PCR; TCRdb keeps in-frame clones, though not all of them. In the table there are around 330,000 clones, approximately 79% of which are singletons. The source material was memory CD4+ T cells sorted from blood. The subset was: CD45RA-negative fraction. These receptors all stem from a man aged 25 to 45 in good health.

The sample holds many counts of this clone. The chain recombines TRBV10-2 with TRBJ2-3; D call uncertain. With 4 bases removed from V and 2 bases from J, the gap between germline ends came to 19 bases. The length of the CDR3 is 17 residues. CDR1 and CDR2 (germline): WSHSY, SAAADI. CDR3 residues: CASSGYPSLLLTDTQYF. The CDR3 nucleotides are TGCGCCAGCAGTGGTTATCCTAGTCTACTTCTCACAGATACGCAGTATTTT.

V gene TRBV10-3 combines with J gene TRBJ2-3, with 9 nucleotides matching TRBD2. CDR1 and CDR2 from the germline V gene are ENHRY and SYGVKD. The V segment lost 5 bases and the J segment 4 bases; nucleotides outside the gene matches: 7. The CDR3 covers 15 residues. This CDR3 reads CAISNSGGGPDTQYF. DNA for the CDR3: TGTGCCATCAGTAATAGCGGGGGAGGCCCAGATACGCAGTATTTT.

The V gene is TRBV30, the J gene TRBJ1-5; TRBD1 agrees at 8 bases. This CDR3 spans 13 amino acids. Germline V gives CDR1 GTSNPN, CDR2 SVGIG (reference sequence). V shed 5 bases and J 7 bases; nucleotides not matched to a gene: 7. The DNA of the CDR3 is TGTGCCTGGGCCGGACAGGGTGACCAGCCCCAGCATTTT. Its translation is CAWAGQGDQPQHF. Complete variable domain (other parts from reference TRBV30 and TRBJ1-5): SQTIHQWPATLVQPVGSPLSLECTVEGTSNPNLYWYRQAAGRGLQLLFYSVGIGQISSEVPQNLSASRPQDRQFILSSKKLLLSDSGFYLCAWAGQGDQPQHFGDGTRLSIL.

V gene TRBV19 combines with J gene TRBJ1-2, with D perhaps TRBD1 (5 bases). This CDR3 has 13 amino acids. Trimming stripped 9 bases from V and 1 base from J, with 12 bases between. Germline CDR1 reads LNHDA; CDR2 reads SQIVND (reference sequence). The CDR3 spells CASNGGVNYGYTF. CDR3 coding DNA: TGTGCCAGCAACGGGGGTGTTAACTATGGCTACACCTTC.

V is TRBV28 and J is TRBJ2-5; 13 bases are a match to TRBD2. Germline CDR1 reads MDHEN; CDR2 reads SYDVKM. The CDR3 covers 17 residues. Unmatched junction bases numbered 11, after V lost 6 bases and J lost 4 bases. CDR3 protein: CASSTLAGGPRGETQYF. DNA for the CDR3: TGTGCCAGCAGCACACTAGCGGGAGGGCCTCGGGGAGAGACCCAGTACTTC. The whole variable domain, filled in from reference TRBV28 and TRBJ2-5, reads DVKVTQSSRYLVKRTGEKVFLECVQDMDHENMFWYRQDPGLGLRLIYFSYDVKMKEKGDIPEGYSVSREKKERFSLILESASTNQTSMYLCASSTLAGGPRGETQYFGPGTRLLVL.

The V call is TRBV4-2, the J call TRBJ1-3, with D unresolved. V was shortened by 0 bases and J by 0 bases, with 9 bases between the two germline ends. Per germline, CDR1 LGHNA and CDR2 YNFKEQ. The CDR3 consists of 16 residues. Written as DNA, the CDR3 is TGTGCCAGCAGCCAAGAGGTTGCGTTCTCTGGAAACACCATATATTTT. It specifies CASSQEVAFSGNTIYF.

The genes are TRBV5-4 and TRBJ2-2; maybe TRBD2 (5 bases). V lost 4 bases and J 0 bases, leaving 16 bases between the germline ends. CDR1 and CDR2 (germline): SGHNT, YYREEE (reference sequence). The CDR3 is 17 residues long. The CDR3 DNA sequence: TGTGCCAGCAGCAGAAGCCCAAGCGGAGCGAACACCGGGGAGCTGTTTTTT. Its protein is CASSRSPSGANTGELFF. Full variable domain (rest looked up from reference TRBV5-4 and TRBJ2-2): ETGVTQSPTHLIKTRGQQVTLRCSSQSGHNTVSWYQQALGQGPQFIFQYYREEENGRGNFPPRFSGLQFPNYSSELNVNALELDDSALYLCASSRSPSGANTGELFFGEGSRLTVL.

This chain connects TRBV5-1 to TRBJ2-5, with 10 bases that match TRBD1. The CDR3 is 16 residues long. CDR1 SGHRS and CDR2 YFSETQ come from the germline V gene. The trim removed 4 bases at V and 5 bases at J, leaving 11 bases unmatched. The CDR3 protein is CASSRTPRTGGETQYF. In nucleotides, the CDR3 is TGCGCCAGCAGCAGAACGCCGAGGACAGGGGGGGAGACCCAGTACTTC.

V is TRBV27 and J is TRBJ1-2; the D gene is possibly TRBD1 (6 bases). In germline, CDR1 is MNHEY, CDR2 SMNVEV (reference sequence). The germline V and J ends were trimmed by 0 bases and 5 bases, with 13 bases remaining between them. The CDR3 runs 15 residues. CDR3 sequence reads: CASSLSPGGIYGYTF. CDR3 nucleotide sequence: TGTGCCAGCAGTTTATCTCCCGGGGGCATATATGGCTACACCTTC.

The chain uses TRBV9 and TRBJ2-5; 9 positions match TRBD2. J lost 1 base, V lost 3 bases, and 13 bases had no gene match. The CDR3 contains 18 residues. Per germline, CDR1 SGDLS and CDR2 YYNGEE. This CDR3 is CASSAQSPSGEFQETQYF. The CDR3 DNA reads TGTGCCAGCAGCGCCCAGTCTCCTAGCGGGGAATTCCAAGAGACCCAGTACTTC.

The chain combines TRBV7-8 with TRBJ2-7; 10 nucleotides line up with TRBD2. The CDR3 is 13 amino acids. Germline loops: CDR1 SGHVS, CDR2 FQNEAQ. With V trimmed by 5 bases and J by 4 bases, 2 bases remained unmatched. CDR3 bases: TGTGCCAGCAGCGTTAGCGGGAGGTACGAGCAGTACTTC. Encoded protein: CASSVSGRYEQYF.

This clone was seen repeatedly, ten times or more. The rearrangement links TRBV27 to TRBJ2-2; D ambiguous. The length of the CDR3 is 12 residues. With 3 bases removed from V and 7 bases from J, the gap between germline ends came to 6 bases. CDR1 and CDR2 from the germline V gene are MNHEY and SMNVEV (reference sequence). The CDR3: CASSLGVGELFF. The CDR3 coding sequence is TGTGCCAGCAGTTTGGGTGTCGGGGAGCTGTTTTTT.

This chain connects TRBV4-1 to TRBJ1-3, with D possibly TRBD1 on 5 matching bases. Germline values: CDR1 MGHRA, CDR2 YSYEKL. Trimming took off 1 base at V and 0 bases at J, with 13 bases between the two ends. The CDR3 totals 17 residues. The CDR3 DNA follows: TGCGCCAGCAGCCAAGCTACAGGCCGAAACTCTGGAAACACCATATATTTT. This encodes CASSQATGRNSGNTIYF.

The gene calls are TRBV9 and TRBJ1-5; no definite D call. The CDR3 is made up of 15 amino acids. Germline CDR1 reads SGDLS; CDR2 reads YYNGEE. V lost 0 bases and J 9 bases, leaving 16 bases between the germline ends. The CDR3: CASSVDPSVSRPQHF. The CDR3 nucleotides are TGTGCCAGCAGCGTAGACCCGTCTGTGTCTCGGCCCCAGCATTTT.